Below are 12 T cell receptor beta chains sequenced from a single sample in a study of human T cells and chemical hapten exposure. The time point here: patch test 1, 2 weeks after DPC sensitization. Treatment given: therapeutic diphenylcyclopropenone sensitization with weekly scalp DPC. TCRdb ran MiXCR on the RACE reads and lists one entry per CDR3 protein. The sample has 180,000 or so distinct CDR3 sequences, 20% to 25% seen once; the top ten hold under 7.5%. This material consisted of whole blood, taken in connection with sensitization to the hapten diphenylcyclopropenone (DPC). Every receptor here comes from a woman aged 45-65 years with alopecia areata. Some clones in this sample may be carry-over from other donors' samples.

This clonotype was counted once. DNA for the CDR3: TGTGCCAGCAGTACCGACCGGGACAGGGGCCACGAGCAGTACTTC. It encodes CASSTDRDRGHEQYF. This chain joins TRBV28 and TRBJ2-7, with 10 bases aligning to TRBD1. The CDR3 is 15 residues long. The germline CDR1 and CDR2 sequences are MDHEN and SYDVKM. Trimming took 5 bases from V and 5 from J; bases not matched to a gene: 9. Full variable domain (outside the CDR3, taken from reference TRBV28 and TRBJ2-7): DVKVTQSSRYLVKRTGEKVFLECVQDMDHENMFWYRQDPGLGLRLIYFSYDVKMKEKGDIPEGYSVSREKKERFSLILESASTNQTSMYLCASSTDRDRGHEQYFGPGTRLTVT.

This clonotype was seen a handful of times. The chain is built from TRBV7-9 and TRBJ1-2; tentative D call: TRBD1 (5 bases). The V and J ends lost 1 base and 6 bases respectively, with 15 bases between them. The CDR3 sequence is 15 residues long. Germline-derived CDR1 and CDR2 are SEHNR and FQNEAQ (reference sequence). In DNA form, the CDR3 reads TGTGCCAGCAGCTTAGGGGGTCTGGCAGGGAATGGCTACACCTTC. Translated: CASSLGGLAGNGYTF.

CDR3 nucleotides: TGCGCCAGCACCGGGACTGGCACAGATACGCAGTATTTT. Protein sequence: CASTGTGTDTQYF. The chain links TRBV5-1 to TRBJ2-3; tentatively, D is TRBD2 (6 bases). Germline assignment: CDR1 SGHRS and CDR2 YFSETQ. Trimming pared 6 bases from V and 1 base from J, leaving 9 bases between. The CDR3 runs to 13 residues.

In its sample, this clonotype was seen a few times. The chain combines TRBV20-1 with TRBJ1-2; unclear D gene. The V and J ends lost 3 bases and 5 bases respectively, with 7 bases between them. The length of the CDR3 is 11 residues. From germline, CDR1 is DFQATT and CDR2 SNEGSKA (reference sequence). CDR3 sequence reads: CSASGFYGYTF. DNA for the CDR3: TGCAGTGCTAGTGGGTTTTATGGCTACACCTTC.

The genes are TRBV12-3 or TRBV12-4 and TRBJ2-1; D might be TRBD2 (5 bases). This CDR3 is built from 14 residues. V lost 7 bases to trimming and J lost 1 base, with 11 bases between them. CDR3 nucleotides: TGTGCCAGCAAGCATCTAGCTTCCTACAATGAGCAGTTCTTC. Amino acid sequence: CASKHLASYNEQFF.

This clonotype was counted only a few times. This sequence joins TRBV20-1 and TRBJ1-5; D remains ambiguous. With 3 bases removed from V and 0 bases from J, the gap between germline ends came to 9 bases. CDR3 size: 14 residues. Germline values: CDR1 DFQATT, CDR2 SNEGSKA (reference sequence). The CDR3 DNA reads as TGCAGTGCTAGTCTTACCGGTAGCAATCAGCCCCAGCATTTT. Encoded protein: CSASLTGSNQPQHF.

The chain links TRBV6-6 to TRBJ2-1, with 14 bases identical to TRBD2. Germline V gene lookup returns CDR1 MNHNY and CDR2 SVGAGI (reference sequence). After removal of 6 bases from V and 8 bases from J, the junction contained 3 bases not matched to a gene. There are 14 residues in the CDR3. The DNA of the CDR3 is TGTGCCAGCAGCGGACTAGCGGGAGGAGATGAGCAGTTCTTC. Translation: CASSGLAGGDEQFF.

The V and J genes are TRBV6-5 and TRBJ1-3; D uncertain. The germline V gene encodes CDR1 MNHEY and CDR2 SVGAGI. CDR3 size: 14 residues. V shed 6 bases and J shed 0 bases, with 9 bases lying between them. The CDR3 protein is CASRSPGSGNTIYF. The CDR3 region has the DNA TGTGCCAGCAGATCCCCAGGCTCTGGAAACACCATATATTTT.

This clonotype was seen more than once but under ten times. The chain has TRBV29-1 and TRBJ1-2; TRBD1 is a possible D gene (6 bases). V lost 2 bases to trimming and J lost 4 bases, with 14 bases between them. The CDR3 totals 14 residues. The germline V gene has CDR1 SQVTM and CDR2 ANQGSEA. In nucleotides, the CDR3 is TGCAGCGTTGAATCCGGGACAAGCCGCTATGGCTACACCTTC. Amino acids: CSVESGTSRYGYTF.

This clonotype has only a few counts. This rearrangement joins TRBV7-9 to TRBJ2-7; 11 bases agree with TRBD2. Germline CDR1 is SEHNR and CDR2 is FQNEAQ (reference sequence). Trimming took 1 base from V and 5 from J; bases not matched to a gene: 1. The CDR3 sequence is 14 residues long. In DNA, the CDR3 is TGTGCCAGCAGCTTAGTTAGCGGGAGGGACGAGCAGTACTTC. Translating it yields CASSLVSGRDEQYF.

This clonotype occurred a few times. The chain has TRBV7-8 and TRBJ2-1; D not resolved. Trimming removed 4 bases at V and 7 bases at J, with 26 bases between. Germline V gene sequence: CDR1 SGHVS, CDR2 FQNEAQ. This CDR3 spans 18 amino acids. The CDR3 nucleotides read TGTGCCAGCAGCTCCCGTGTGATGTTTGGGAAAGACCGGAATGAGCAGTTCTTC. Translating it yields CASSSRVMFGKDRNEQFF.

This clonotype was detected a few times. The chain employs TRBV9 and TRBJ1-4; 7 bases match TRBD1. The CDR3 is 16 residues long. Germline assignment: CDR1 SGDLS and CDR2 YYNGEE. Losses at the gene ends were 3 bases for V and 2 bases for J; bases not matched to a gene: 7. CDR3 protein: CASSALPGQTNEKLFF. The CDR3 coding sequence is TGTGCCAGCAGCGCTCTACCGGGACAGACTAATGAAAAACTGTTTTTT.